The source of this T cell receptor (beta chain) is a study of blood T cell repertoires in COVID-19. Here immunoSEQ multiplex PCR was the method, and the copy in TCRdb shows in-frame clones only, minus some. This sample has 200,000 to 250,000 clones, with around 86% found just once. Sequencing was done on a sample of peripheral blood. The TCR sequence derives from a woman aged 50 to 65 with COVID-19, enrolled during active disease.

CDR3 DNA: TGTGCCAGTAGTATAGTAGGGCAGGGTAATGAAAAACTGTTTTTT. Amino acid sequence: CASSIVGQGNEKLFF. The chain combines TRBV19 with TRBJ1-4; tentatively, D is TRBD1 (5 bases). Looked up from germline, CDR1 is LNHDA and CDR2 is SQIVND (reference sequence). The V end was cut by 1 base, the J end by 4 bases, with 10 bases between. This CDR3 contains 15 residues.